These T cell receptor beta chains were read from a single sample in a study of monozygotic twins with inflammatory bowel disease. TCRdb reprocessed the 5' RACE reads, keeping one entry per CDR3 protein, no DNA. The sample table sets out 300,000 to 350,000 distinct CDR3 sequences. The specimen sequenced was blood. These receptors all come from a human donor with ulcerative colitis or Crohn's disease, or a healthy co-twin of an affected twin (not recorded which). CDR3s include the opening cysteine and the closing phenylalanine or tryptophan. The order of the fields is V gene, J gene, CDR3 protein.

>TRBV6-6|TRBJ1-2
CASRMDRTYGYTF
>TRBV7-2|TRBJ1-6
CASSRTNSPLHF
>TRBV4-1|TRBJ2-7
CASSQVPSVHEQYF
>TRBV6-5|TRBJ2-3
CASGLATVDTQYF
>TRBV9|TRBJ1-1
CASSAHRGRLNTEAFF
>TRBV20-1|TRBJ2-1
CSARSVAGGWISYEQFF
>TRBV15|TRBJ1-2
CATSRAGTNYGYTF
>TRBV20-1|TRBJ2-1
CSARDSGLALNEQFF
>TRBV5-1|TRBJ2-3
CASSLELAGMASTDTQYF
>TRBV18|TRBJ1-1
CASSLNVRQGLGTEAFF
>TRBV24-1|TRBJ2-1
CATSEPQQGFDEQFF
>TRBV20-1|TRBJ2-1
CSARDRLAGLSEQFF
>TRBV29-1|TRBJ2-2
CSVRAINTGELFF
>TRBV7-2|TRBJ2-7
CASSPDRASYEQYF
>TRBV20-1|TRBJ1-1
CSAGAQGNMNTEAFF
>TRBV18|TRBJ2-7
CASSPGQGAYYEQYF
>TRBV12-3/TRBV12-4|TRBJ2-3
CASSSRAGITDTQYF
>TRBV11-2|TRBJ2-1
CASSLDSGDFSYNEQFF
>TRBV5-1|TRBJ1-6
CASSFLGGTGGLSYNSPLHF
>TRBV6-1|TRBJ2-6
CASSRGTGGAGANVLTF
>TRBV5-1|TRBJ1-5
CASSLEGQGTGQPQHF
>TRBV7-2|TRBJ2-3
CASSLVSGEGGTQYF